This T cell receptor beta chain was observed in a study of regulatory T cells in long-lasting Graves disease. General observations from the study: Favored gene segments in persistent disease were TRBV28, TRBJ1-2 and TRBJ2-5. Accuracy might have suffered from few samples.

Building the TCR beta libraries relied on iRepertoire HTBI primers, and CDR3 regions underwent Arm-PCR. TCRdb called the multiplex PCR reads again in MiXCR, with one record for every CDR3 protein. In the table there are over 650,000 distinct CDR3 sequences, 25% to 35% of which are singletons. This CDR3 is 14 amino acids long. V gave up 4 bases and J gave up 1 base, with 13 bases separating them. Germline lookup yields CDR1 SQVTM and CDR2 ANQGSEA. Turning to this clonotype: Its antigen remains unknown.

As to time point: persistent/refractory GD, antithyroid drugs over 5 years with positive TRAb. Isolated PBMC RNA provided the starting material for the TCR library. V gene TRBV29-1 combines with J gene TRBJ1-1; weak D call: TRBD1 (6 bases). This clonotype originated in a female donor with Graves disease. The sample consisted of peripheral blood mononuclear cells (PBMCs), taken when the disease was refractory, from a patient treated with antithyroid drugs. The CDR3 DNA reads TGCAGCGTTGTACAACAGGGAGGGAACACTGAAGCTTTCTTT. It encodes CSVVQQGGNTEAFF.